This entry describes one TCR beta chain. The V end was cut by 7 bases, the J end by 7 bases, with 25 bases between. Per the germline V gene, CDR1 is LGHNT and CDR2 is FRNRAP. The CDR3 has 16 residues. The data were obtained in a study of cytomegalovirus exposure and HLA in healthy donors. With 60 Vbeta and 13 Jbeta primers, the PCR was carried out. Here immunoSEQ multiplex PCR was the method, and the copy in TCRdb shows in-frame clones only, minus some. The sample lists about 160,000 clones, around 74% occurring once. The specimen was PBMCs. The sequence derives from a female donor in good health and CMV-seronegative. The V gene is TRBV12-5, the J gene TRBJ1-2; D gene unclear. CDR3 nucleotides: TGTGCTAGTGTCTCTGTTGTGGCCCCTAGTTTCGGTGGCTACACCTTC. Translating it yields CASVSVVAPSFGGYTF.